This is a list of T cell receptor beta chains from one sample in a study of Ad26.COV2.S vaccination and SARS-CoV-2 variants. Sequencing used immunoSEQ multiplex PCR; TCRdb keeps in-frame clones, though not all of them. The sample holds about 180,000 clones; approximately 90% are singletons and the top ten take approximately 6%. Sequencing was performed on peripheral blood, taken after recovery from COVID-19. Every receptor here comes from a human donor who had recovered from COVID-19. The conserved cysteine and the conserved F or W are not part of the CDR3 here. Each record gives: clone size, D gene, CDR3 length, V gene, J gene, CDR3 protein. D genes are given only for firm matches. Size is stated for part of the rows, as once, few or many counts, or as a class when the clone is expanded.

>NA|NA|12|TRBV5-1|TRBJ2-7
ASSWRDARGEQY
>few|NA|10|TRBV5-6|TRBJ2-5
ASSLGRETQY
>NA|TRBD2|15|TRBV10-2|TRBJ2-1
ASSVPSGRALSHEQF
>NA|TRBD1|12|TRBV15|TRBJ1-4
ATSSGGAGEKLF
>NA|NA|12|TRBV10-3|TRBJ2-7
AISGQGGRDEQY
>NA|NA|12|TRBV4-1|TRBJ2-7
ASSYSRDNSEQY
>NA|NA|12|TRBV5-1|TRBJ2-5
ASSPTGSQETQY
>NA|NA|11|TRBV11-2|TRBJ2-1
ASSLDRRAEQF
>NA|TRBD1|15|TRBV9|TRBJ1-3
ASSPSGQGARGNTIY
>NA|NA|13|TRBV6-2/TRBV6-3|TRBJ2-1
ASSYSSILYNEQF
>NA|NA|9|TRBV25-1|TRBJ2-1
ASGGGDEQF
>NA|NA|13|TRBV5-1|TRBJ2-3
ASSSGGRSTDTQY
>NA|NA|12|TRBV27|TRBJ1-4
ASSLKGTREKLF
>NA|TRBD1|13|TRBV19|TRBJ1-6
ASRGTGAYNSPLH
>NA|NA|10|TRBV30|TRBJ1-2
AWSRQTKGYT
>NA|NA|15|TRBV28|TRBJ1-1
ASSLLIRQAGGTEAF
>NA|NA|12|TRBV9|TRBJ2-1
ASSPQLSFPGQF
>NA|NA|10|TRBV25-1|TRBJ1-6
ASGSPNSPLH
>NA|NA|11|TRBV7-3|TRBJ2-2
ASSPSGPGELF
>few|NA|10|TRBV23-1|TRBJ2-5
ASSHVVGAQY
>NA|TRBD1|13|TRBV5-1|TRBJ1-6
ASSQGGQGNSPLH
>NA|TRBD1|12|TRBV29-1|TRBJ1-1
SVQDRRRDTEAF
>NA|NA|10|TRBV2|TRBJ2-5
ASSEGVGTQY
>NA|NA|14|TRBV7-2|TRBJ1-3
ASSLRQNPSGNTIY
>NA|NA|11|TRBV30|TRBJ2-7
AWSPWTAYEQY
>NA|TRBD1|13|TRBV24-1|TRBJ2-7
ATSDPADRSYEQY
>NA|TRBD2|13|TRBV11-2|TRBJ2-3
ASSSRGAGGVPQY
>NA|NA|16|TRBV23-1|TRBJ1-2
ASSQSRLTAHLRDGYT
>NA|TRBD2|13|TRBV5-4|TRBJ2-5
ASSLGGGGQETQY
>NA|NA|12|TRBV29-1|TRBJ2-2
SVGVGTSTGELF
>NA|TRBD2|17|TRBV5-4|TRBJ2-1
ASSATLAGGLGSYNEQF
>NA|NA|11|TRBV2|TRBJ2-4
ASRVLAKNIQY
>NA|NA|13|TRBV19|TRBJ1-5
ASSINSGGRQPQH
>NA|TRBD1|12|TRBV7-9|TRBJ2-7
ASSLVGTAYEQY
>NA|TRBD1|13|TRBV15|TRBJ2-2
ATSKRTGRTGELF
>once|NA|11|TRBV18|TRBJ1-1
ASSPQENTEAF
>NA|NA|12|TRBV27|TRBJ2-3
ASSLFQYTDTQY
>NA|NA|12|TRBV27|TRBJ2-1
ASSSLSSYNEQF
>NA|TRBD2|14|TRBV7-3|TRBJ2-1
ASSPRTKRGNNEQF
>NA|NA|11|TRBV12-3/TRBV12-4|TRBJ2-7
ASSLTPTYEQY
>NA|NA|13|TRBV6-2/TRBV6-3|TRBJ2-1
ASSFRDSNYNEQF
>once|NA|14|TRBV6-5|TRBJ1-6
ASSYGQKTYNSPLH
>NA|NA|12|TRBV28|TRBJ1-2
ASSRSGRGYGYT
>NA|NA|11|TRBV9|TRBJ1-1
ASSPGGNTEAF
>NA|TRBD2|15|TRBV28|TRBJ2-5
ASSGDRTSGGYETQY
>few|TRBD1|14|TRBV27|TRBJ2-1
ASNAVGTGLYNEQF
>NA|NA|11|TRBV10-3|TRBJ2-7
AISGGAGYEQY
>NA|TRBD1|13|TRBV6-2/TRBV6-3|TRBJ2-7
ASSHPGTASYEQY
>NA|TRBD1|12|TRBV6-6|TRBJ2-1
ASSPRQGAGEQF
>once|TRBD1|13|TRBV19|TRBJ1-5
ASQQTGTDNQPQH
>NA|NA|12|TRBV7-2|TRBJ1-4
ASSSRGLNEKLF
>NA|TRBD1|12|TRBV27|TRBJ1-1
ASSLSPGGTEAF
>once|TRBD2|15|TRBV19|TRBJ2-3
ASLTPAGGPGADTQY
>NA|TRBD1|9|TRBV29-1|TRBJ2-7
SVLRGNEQY